The 21 T cell receptor beta chains below were found in one sample sequenced in a study of cytomegalovirus exposure and HLA in healthy donors. PCR involved 60 Vbeta and 13 Jbeta primers. Data came from immunoSEQ multiplex PCR; TCRdb stores just in-frame clones and leaves some out. Of about 90,000 clones detected, just over 65% appear once; the ten largest clones hold about 2.1%. The sequencing sample was made of PBMCs. The source is a man aged 30 to 45 in good health and CMV-seronegative.

CDR3: CASSLSPGVYNEQFF. The CDR3 DNA is TGTGCCAGCAGTTTATCCCCCGGGGTCTACAATGAGCAGTTCTTC. The chain employs TRBV27 and TRBJ2-1; a possible D gene is TRBD2 (5 bases). This CDR3 has 15 amino acids. V shed 0 bases and J shed 3 bases, with 9 bases lying between them. Germline CDR1 is MNHEY and CDR2 is SMNVEV (reference sequence).

This chain joins TRBV6-5 and TRBJ1-2; 7 bases agree with TRBD1. Germline V gene data show CDR1 as MNHEY and CDR2 as SVGAGI. The CDR3 is 13 residues long. The ends lost 4 bases at V and 8 bases at J; junction bases unmatched: 7. This CDR3 is CASSFAGGRGYTF. The CDR3 DNA is TGTGCCAGCAGTTTCGCAGGGGGAAGAGGCTACACCTTC.

The V gene is TRBV5-1, the J gene TRBJ2-7; D uncertain. Looked up from germline, CDR1 is SGHRS and CDR2 is YFSETQ. The CDR3 spans 12 residues. The V and J ends lost 6 bases and 4 bases respectively, with 11 bases between them. As DNA, the CDR3 is TGCGCCAGCAACTCGGCGGATTACGAGCAGTACTTC. It encodes CASNSADYEQYF.

The rearrangement joins TRBV14 to TRBJ1-2, with D possibly TRBD1 on 5 matching bases. In germline, CDR1 is SGHDN, CDR2 FVKESK. The germline V and J ends were trimmed by 4 bases and 2 bases, with 8 bases remaining between them. This CDR3 has 13 amino acids. The CDR3 is CASSRGVNYGYTF. CDR3 nucleotide sequence: TGTGCCAGCAGCCGGGGGGTCAACTATGGCTACACCTTC.

This chain uses TRBV28 with TRBJ2-2, with D perhaps matching TRBD1 (5 bases). This CDR3 comprises 15 residues. V was pared by 3 bases and J by 1 base, with 9 bases between. Per the germline V gene, CDR1 is MDHEN and CDR2 is SYDVKM. The DNA for the CDR3 is TGTGCCAGCAGTTTTACAGGAAAGAACACCGGGGAGCTGTTTTTT. As protein: CASSFTGKNTGELFF.

This clone was seen only a few times. This rearrangement joins TRBV7-8 to TRBJ1-1; 9 nucleotides line up with TRBD1. This CDR3 has 14 residues. After removal of 2 bases from V and 6 bases from J, the junction contained 4 bases not matched to a gene. CDR1 SGHVS and CDR2 FQNEAQ come from the germline V gene. CDR3 bases: TGTGCCAGCAGCTTAACAGGGGGCATTTCTGAAGCTTTCTTT. Amino acids: CASSLTGGISEAFF.

The gene calls are TRBV14 and TRBJ1-1, with D hard to call. Per the germline V gene, CDR1 is SGHDN and CDR2 is FVKESK. Deletions cut 1 base from V and 11 bases from J, with 11 bases between. The CDR3 extends over 12 amino acids. The CDR3 sequence: CASSQVLGQAFF. CDR3 nucleotides: TGTGCCAGCAGCCAAGTCCTTGGGCAGGCTTTCTTT. Drawing the rest from reference TRBV14 and TRBJ1-1, the complete variable domain is EAGVTQFPSHSVIEKGQTVTLRCDPISGHDNLYWYRRVMGKEIKFLLHFVKESKQDESGMPNNRFLAERTGGTYSTLKVQPAELEDSGVYFCASSQVLGQAFFGQGTRLTVV.

The V call is TRBV30, the J call TRBJ2-5; 7 nucleotides agree with TRBD1. J was trimmed by 2 bases and V by 5 bases; bases with no gene match: 8. Germline CDR1 is GTSNPN and CDR2 is SVGIG (reference sequence). The CDR3 contains 14 residues. The CDR3 DNA follows: TGTGCCTGGGCGCCGGGACAGAATCAAGAGACCCAGTACTTC. Its translation: CAWAPGQNQETQYF.

This chain joins TRBV27 and TRBJ1-2, with D unresolved. This CDR3 region has 13 residues. Per germline, CDR1 MNHEY and CDR2 SMNVEV (reference sequence). Between the trimmed V and J ends, which lost 4 bases and 13 bases, there was a span of 19 bases. CDR3 bases: TGTGCCAGCAGTTCCCTCAGGTCTGATCTGTTCACCTTC. It translates to CASSSLRSDLFTF.

Notes on this clone: Other DNA sequences in the sample encode the same CDR3. The chain couples TRBV14 to TRBJ2-7, with D tentatively TRBD2 (6 bases). Trimming left V 4 bases short and J 4 bases short, with 8 bases between. Germline V gene data show CDR1 as SGHDN and CDR2 as FVKESK. The CDR3 is made up of 12 amino acids. CDR3 bases: TGTGCCAGCAGCCTTGGGGGGTACGAGCAGTACTTC. Amino acid sequence: CASSLGGYEQYF.

The genes are TRBV30 and TRBJ2-1, with 10 bases aligning to TRBD2. V gave up 5 bases and J gave up 6 bases; unmatched junction bases: 7. CDR1 and CDR2 from the germline V gene are GTSNPN and SVGIG (reference sequence). The CDR3 has 14 residues. CDR3 sequence reads: CAWGTSVRGNEQFF. As DNA, the CDR3 is TGTGCCTGGGGGACTAGCGTAAGGGGCAATGAGCAGTTCTTC.

The V call is TRBV7-9, the J call TRBJ2-7; TRBD1 aligns across 8 bases. This CDR3 has 15 residues. The V gene end was trimmed by 6 bases and the J gene end by 0 bases; junction bases not matched to a gene: 7. Germline V gene lookup returns CDR1 SEHNR and CDR2 FQNEAQ (reference sequence). CDR3 bases: TGTGCCAGCAGTCCCCAGGGGGCGAACTCCTACGAGCAGTACTTC. Translating it yields CASSPQGANSYEQYF.

This chain links TRBV28 with TRBJ2-3; 7 positions match TRBD1. This CDR3 spans 16 amino acids. The trim removed 5 bases at V and 2 bases at J, leaving 10 bases unmatched. Germline V gene data show CDR1 as MDHEN and CDR2 as SYDVKM. CDR3 protein: CASSQTGEGDTDTQYF. Here the CDR3 DNA reads TGTGCCAGCAGTCAAACAGGGGAAGGTGACACAGATACGCAGTATTTT.

The chain combines TRBV6-5 with TRBJ1-2, with 9 bases fitting TRBD1. Germline trimming cut 3 bases from V and 4 bases from J; bases unmatched to any gene: 9. The CDR3 extends over 16 amino acids. Germline V gene lookup returns CDR1 MNHEY and CDR2 SVGAGI. In nucleotides, the CDR3 is TGTGCCAGCAGTTATGACCCGGACAGGGGCAGCTATGGCTACACCTTC. It is translated as CASSYDPDRGSYGYTF.

This sequence joins TRBV7-2 and TRBJ1-1; D remains ambiguous. V lost 6 bases to trimming and J lost 7 bases, with 12 bases between them. CDR3 length equals 12 residues. Germline V CDR1 and CDR2: SGHTA, FQGNSA. As DNA, the CDR3 is TGTGCCAGCAGAAAACGTGGAGATGAAGCTTTCTTT. This encodes CASRKRGDEAFF.

The chain links TRBV5-1 to TRBJ2-2; D is possibly TRBD2 (5 bases). Trimming pared 5 bases from V and 0 bases from J, leaving 8 bases between. The CDR3 sequence is 14 residues long. CDR1 and CDR2 (germline): SGHRS, YFSETQ. The CDR3 nucleotides read TGCGCCAGCAGGGACTTTACGAACACCGGGGAGCTGTTTTTT. Translated, it gives CASRDFTNTGELFF. Complete variable domain (other parts from reference TRBV5-1 and TRBJ2-2): KAGVTQTPRYLIKTRGQQVTLSCSPISGHRSVSWYQQTPGQGLQFLFEYFSETQRNKGNFPGRFSGRQFSNSRSEMNVSTLELGDSALYLCASRDFTNTGELFFGEGSRLTVL.

This clone was seen a handful of times. V is TRBV30 and J is TRBJ2-3, with 12 bases identical to TRBD2. With V trimmed by 8 bases and J by 4 bases, 7 bases remained unmatched. Germline-derived CDR1 and CDR2 are GTSNPN and SVGIG (reference sequence). CDR3 length: 14 residues. CDR3 nucleotides: TGTGCCGGGTCCCTAGCGGGAGGGCCAGATACGCAGTATTTT. Translated, it gives CAGSLAGGPDTQYF.

The chain recombines TRBV19 with TRBJ1-5; TRBD1 matches 9 bases. V dropped 6 bases and J dropped 4; count of bases not matched to a gene: 7. The germline V gene has CDR1 LNHDA and CDR2 SQIVND (reference sequence). CDR3 length: 15 residues. The CDR3 sequence: CASSKTDRGNQPQHF. In nucleotides, the CDR3 is TGTGCCAGTAGCAAAACGGACAGGGGAAATCAGCCCCAGCATTTT.

This chain uses TRBV5-1 with TRBJ2-5; TRBD2 aligns across 10 bases. Germline lookup yields CDR1 SGHRS and CDR2 YFSETQ. J lost 5 bases, V lost 4 bases, and 8 bases had no gene match. The CDR3 extends over 15 amino acids. This chain's CDR3 is CASSPQAGGHETQYF. Here the CDR3 DNA reads TGCGCCAGCAGCCCCCAAGCGGGGGGGCATGAGACCCAGTACTTC.

The V and J genes are TRBV19 and TRBJ2-1; 14 nucleotides line up with TRBD2. CDR1 and CDR2 from the germline V gene are LNHDA and SQIVND (reference sequence). V gave up 6 bases and J gave up 6 bases; unmatched junction bases: 4. This CDR3 is built from 15 residues. The CDR3 loop reads CASSPGTSGSNEQFF. In DNA, the CDR3 is TGTGCCAGTAGCCCTGGGACTAGCGGGAGCAATGAGCAGTTCTTC. The full variable domain, its missing parts supplied by reference TRBV19 and TRBJ2-1, is DGGITQSPKYLFRKEGQNVTLSCEQNLNHDAMYWYRQDPGQGLRLIYYSQIVNDFQKGDIAEGYSVSREKKESFPLTVTSAQKNPTAFYLCASSPGTSGSNEQFFGPGTRLTVL.

The chain employs TRBV7-3 and TRBJ1-1, with D maybe TRBD1 (5 bases). This CDR3 spans 14 amino acids. The germline CDR1 and CDR2 sequences are SGHTA and FQGTGA. Deletions cut 1 base from V and 5 bases from J, with 11 bases between. The CDR3 bases are TGTGCCAGCAGCTTAAGGGGGGGGTGGACTGAAGCTTTCTTT. Translation: CASSLRGGWTEAFF.